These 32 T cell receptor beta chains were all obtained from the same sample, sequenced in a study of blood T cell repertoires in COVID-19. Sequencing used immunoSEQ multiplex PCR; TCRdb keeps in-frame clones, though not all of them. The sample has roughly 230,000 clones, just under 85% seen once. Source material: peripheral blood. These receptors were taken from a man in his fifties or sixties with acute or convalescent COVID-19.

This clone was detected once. The CDR3 spells CASSSQGATETQYF. Written as DNA, the CDR3 is TGTGCCAGCAGCTCGCAGGGGGCCACGGAGACCCAGTACTTC. The V call is TRBV5-4, the J call TRBJ2-5; 8 bases are a match to TRBD1. V was clipped by 3 bases and J by 5 bases; unmatched bases: 6. Germline CDR1 is SGHNT and CDR2 is YYREEE (reference sequence). The CDR3 loop spans 14 amino acids.

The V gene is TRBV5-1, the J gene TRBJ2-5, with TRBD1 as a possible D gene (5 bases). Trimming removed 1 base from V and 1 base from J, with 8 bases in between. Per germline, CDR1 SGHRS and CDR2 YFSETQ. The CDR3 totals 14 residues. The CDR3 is CASSLRQIQETQYF. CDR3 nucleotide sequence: TGCGCCAGCAGCTTGCGACAGATCCAAGAGACCCAGTACTTC.

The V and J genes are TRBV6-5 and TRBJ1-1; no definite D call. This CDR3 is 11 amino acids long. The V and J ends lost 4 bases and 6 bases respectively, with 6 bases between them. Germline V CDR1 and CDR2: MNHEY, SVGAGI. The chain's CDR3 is CASSLLAEAFF. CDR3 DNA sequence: TGTGCCAGCAGTTTACTGGCTGAAGCTTTCTTT.

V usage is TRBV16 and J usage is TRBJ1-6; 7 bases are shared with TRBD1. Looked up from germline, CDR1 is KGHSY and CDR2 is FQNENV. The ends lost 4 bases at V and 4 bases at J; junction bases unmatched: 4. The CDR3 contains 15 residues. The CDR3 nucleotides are TGTGCCAGCAGCCGACAGGGCGCGTATAATTCACCCCTCCACTTT. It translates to CASSRQGAYNSPLHF.

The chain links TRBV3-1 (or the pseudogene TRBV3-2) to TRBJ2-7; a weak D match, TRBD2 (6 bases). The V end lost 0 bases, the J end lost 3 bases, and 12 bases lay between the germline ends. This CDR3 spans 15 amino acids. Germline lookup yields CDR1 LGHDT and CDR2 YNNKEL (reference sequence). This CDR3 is CASSQDFGGDYEQYF. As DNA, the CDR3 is TGTGCCAGCAGCCAAGATTTTGGCGGGGACTACGAGCAGTACTTC.

CDR3 in amino acids: CASSLQGLQETQYF. CDR3 bases: TGTGCCAGCAGCCTACAGGGACTACAAGAGACCCAGTACTTC. The V call is TRBV7-2, the J call TRBJ2-5; tentatively, D is TRBD2 (7 bases). Per the germline V gene, CDR1 is SGHTA and CDR2 is FQGNSA. The V and J ends lost 5 bases and 2 bases respectively, with 12 bases between them. This CDR3 contains 14 residues.

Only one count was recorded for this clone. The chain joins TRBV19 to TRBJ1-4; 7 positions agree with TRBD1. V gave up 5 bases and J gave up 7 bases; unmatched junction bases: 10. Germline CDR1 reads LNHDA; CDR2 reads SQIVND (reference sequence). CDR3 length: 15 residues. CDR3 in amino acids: CASSPRDSPVEKLFF. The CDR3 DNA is TGTGCCAGTAGTCCAAGGGACAGTCCTGTTGAAAAACTGTTTTTT.

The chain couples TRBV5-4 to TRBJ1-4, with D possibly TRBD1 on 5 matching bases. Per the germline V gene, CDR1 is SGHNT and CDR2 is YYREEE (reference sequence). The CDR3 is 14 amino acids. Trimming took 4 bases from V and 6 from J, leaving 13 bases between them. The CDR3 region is CASSDGGFDEKLFF. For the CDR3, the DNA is TGTGCCAGCAGCGACGGGGGGTTTGATGAAAAACTGTTTTTT.

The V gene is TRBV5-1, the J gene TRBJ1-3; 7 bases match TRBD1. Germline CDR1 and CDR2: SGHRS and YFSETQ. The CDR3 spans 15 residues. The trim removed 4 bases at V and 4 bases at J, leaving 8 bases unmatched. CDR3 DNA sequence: TGCGCCAGCAGCAACGACAGGGTGGGAGGAAACACCATATATTTT. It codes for CASSNDRVGGNTIYF. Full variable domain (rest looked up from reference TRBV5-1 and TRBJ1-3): KAGVTQTPRYLIKTRGQQVTLSCSPISGHRSVSWYQQTPGQGLQFLFEYFSETQRNKGNFPGRFSGRQFSNSRSEMNVSTLELGDSALYLCASSNDRVGGNTIYFGEGSWLTVV.

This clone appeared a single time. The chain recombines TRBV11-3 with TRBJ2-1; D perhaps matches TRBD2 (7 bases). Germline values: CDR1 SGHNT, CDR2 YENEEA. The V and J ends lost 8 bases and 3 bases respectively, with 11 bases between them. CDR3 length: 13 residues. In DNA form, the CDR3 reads TGTGCCAGCCGAGGGGGGGTCTACAATGAGCAGTTCTTC. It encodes CASRGGVYNEQFF.

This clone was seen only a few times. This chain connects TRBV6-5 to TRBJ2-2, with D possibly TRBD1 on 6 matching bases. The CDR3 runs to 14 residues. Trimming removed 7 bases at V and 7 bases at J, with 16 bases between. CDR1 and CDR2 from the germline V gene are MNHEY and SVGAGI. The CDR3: CASTRGFYGGELFF. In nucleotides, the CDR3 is TGTGCCAGCACCAGGGGTTTTTACGGCGGGGAGCTGTTTTTT.

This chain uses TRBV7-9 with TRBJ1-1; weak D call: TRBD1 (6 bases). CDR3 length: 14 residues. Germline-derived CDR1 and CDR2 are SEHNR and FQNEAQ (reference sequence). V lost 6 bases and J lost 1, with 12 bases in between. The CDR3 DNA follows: TGTGCCAGCAGTGAACGGGGGGCGAACACTGAAGCTTTCTTT. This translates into CASSERGANTEAFF.

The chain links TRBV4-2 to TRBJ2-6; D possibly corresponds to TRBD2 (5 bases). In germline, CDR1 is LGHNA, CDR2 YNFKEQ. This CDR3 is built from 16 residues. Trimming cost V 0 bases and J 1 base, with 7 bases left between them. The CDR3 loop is CASSQDGDSGANVLTF. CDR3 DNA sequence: TGTGCCAGCAGCCAAGACGGGGATTCTGGGGCCAACGTCCTGACTTTC.

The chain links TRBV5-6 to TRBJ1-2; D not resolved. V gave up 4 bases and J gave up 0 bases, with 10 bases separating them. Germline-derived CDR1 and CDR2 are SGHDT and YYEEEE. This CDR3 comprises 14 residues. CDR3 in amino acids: CASSLTLTNYGYTF. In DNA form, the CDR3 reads TGTGCCAGCAGCCTGACATTAACTAACTATGGCTACACCTTC.

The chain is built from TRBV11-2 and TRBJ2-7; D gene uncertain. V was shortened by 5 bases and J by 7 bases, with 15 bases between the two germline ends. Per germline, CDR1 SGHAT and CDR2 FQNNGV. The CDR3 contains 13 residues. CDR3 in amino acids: CASSPTRNTEQYF. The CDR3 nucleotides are TGTGCCAGCAGCCCAACCCGAAATACTGAGCAGTACTTC. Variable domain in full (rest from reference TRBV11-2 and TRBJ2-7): EAGVAQSPRYKIIEKRQSVAFWCNPISGHATLYWYQQILGQGPKLLIQFQNNGVVDDSQLPKDRFSAERLKGVDSTLKIQPAKLEDSAVYLCASSPTRNTEQYFGPGTRLTVT.

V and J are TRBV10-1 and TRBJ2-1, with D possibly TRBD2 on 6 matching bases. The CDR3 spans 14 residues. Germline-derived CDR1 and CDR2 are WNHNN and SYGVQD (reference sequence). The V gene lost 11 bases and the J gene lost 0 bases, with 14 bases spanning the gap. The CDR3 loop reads CAPRRGSSYNEQFF. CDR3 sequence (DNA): TGCGCCCCACGTCGGGGGAGCTCCTACAATGAGCAGTTCTTC.

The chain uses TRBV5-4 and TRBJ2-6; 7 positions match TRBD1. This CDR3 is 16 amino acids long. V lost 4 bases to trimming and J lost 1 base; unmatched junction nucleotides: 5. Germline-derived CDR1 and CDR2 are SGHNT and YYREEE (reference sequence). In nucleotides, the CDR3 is TGTGCCAGCAGCGGGACAGCTCGGTCTGGGGCCAACGTCCTGACTTTC. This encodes CASSGTARSGANVLTF.

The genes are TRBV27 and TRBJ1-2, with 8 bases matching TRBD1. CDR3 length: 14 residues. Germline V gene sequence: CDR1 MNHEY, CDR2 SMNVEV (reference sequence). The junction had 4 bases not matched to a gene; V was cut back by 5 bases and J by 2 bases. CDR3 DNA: TGTGCCAGCAGTAGGACAGGGCAGAACTATGGCTACACCTTC. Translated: CASSRTGQNYGYTF.

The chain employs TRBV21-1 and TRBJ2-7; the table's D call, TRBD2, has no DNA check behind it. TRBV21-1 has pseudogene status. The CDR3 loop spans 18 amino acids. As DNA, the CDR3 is TGTGCCAGCAGCAAAGGGGTAATTGGTAGCGGGGGTGTAGTCGAGCAGTACTTC. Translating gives CASSKGVIGSGGVVEQYF.

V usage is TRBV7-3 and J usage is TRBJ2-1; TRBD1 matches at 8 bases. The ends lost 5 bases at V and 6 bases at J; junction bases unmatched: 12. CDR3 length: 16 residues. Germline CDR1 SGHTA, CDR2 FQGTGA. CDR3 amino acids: CASSPHQGAVGNEQFF. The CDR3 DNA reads TGTGCCAGCAGCCCCCATCAGGGGGCGGTCGGCAATGAGCAGTTCTTC.

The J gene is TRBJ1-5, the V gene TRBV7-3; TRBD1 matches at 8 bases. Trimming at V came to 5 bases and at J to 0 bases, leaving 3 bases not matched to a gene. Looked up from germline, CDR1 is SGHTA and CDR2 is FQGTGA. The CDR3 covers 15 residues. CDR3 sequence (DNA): TGTGCCAGCAGCCTTACAGGGGGTAGCAATCAGCCCCAGCATTTT. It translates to CASSLTGGSNQPQHF.

The CDR3 DNA follows: TGTGCCAGCAGTTTCTCGCTAGCGCAAGAGACCCAGTACTTC. Protein sequence: CASSFSLAQETQYF. The rearrangement uses TRBV6-5 and TRBJ2-5; D perhaps matches TRBD2 (6 bases). The CDR3 sequence is 14 residues long. V lost 4 bases, J lost 2 bases, and 11 bases lay in between. Germline V gene data show CDR1 as MNHEY and CDR2 as SVGAGI.

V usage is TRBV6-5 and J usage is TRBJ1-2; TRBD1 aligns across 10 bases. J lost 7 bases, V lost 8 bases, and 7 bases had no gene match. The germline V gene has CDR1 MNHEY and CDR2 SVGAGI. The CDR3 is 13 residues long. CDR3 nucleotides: TGTGCCAGCCGACAGGGGGCGCGGGTTGGCTACACCTTC. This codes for CASRQGARVGYTF.

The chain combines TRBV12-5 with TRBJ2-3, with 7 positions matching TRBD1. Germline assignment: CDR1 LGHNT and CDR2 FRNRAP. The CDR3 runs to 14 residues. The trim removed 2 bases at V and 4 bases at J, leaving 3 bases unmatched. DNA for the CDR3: TGTGCTAGTGGTTTGTACGGACAGGCAGATACGCAGTATTTT. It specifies CASGLYGQADTQYF.

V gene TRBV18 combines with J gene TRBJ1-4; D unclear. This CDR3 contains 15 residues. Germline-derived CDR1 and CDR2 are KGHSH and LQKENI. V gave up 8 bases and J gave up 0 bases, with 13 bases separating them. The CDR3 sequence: CASRQPGATNEKLFF. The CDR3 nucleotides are TGTGCCAGCAGACAACCCGGGGCAACTAATGAAAAACTGTTTTTT.

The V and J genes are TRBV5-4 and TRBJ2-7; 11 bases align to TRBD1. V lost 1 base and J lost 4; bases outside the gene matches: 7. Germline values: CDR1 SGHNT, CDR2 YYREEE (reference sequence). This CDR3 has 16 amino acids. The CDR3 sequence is CASSLFSGTGGYEQYF. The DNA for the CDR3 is TGTGCCAGCAGCTTGTTCTCCGGGACAGGGGGTTACGAGCAGTACTTC.

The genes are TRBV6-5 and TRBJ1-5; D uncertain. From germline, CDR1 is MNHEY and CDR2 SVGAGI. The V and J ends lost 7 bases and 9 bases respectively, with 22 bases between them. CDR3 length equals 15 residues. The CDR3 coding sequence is TGTGCCAGCACTCCGGGCGGCGGAGGGTTAGGGCCCCAGCATTTT. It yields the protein CASTPGGGGLGPQHF.

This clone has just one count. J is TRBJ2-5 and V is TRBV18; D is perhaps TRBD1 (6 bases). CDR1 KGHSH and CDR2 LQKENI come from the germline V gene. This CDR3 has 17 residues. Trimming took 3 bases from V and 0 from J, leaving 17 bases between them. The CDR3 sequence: CASSPIQGIGHQETQYF. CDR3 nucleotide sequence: TGTGCCAGCTCACCGATACAGGGAATAGGACACCAAGAGACCCAGTACTTC.

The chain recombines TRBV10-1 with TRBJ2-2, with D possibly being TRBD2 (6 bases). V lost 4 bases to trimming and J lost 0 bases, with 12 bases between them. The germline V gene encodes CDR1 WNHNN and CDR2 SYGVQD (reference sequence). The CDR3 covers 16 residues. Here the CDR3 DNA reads TGCGCCAGCAGTGGGCCGGGACTTACGAACACCGGGGAGCTGTTTTTT. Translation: CASSGPGLTNTGELFF.

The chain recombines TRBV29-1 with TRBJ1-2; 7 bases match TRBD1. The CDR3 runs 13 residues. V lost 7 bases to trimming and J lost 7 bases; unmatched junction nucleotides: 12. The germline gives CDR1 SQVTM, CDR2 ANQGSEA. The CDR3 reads CSADTGVSGGYTF. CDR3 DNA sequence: TGCAGCGCCGATACAGGGGTATCGGGTGGCTACACCTTC.

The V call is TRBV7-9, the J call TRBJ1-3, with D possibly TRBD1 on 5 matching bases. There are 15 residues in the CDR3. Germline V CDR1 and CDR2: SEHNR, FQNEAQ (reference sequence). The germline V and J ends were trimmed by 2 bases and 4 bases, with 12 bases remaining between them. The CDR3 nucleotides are TGTGCCAGCAGCTTAAGTGCAGGGTCCGGAAACACCATATATTTT. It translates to CASSLSAGSGNTIYF.

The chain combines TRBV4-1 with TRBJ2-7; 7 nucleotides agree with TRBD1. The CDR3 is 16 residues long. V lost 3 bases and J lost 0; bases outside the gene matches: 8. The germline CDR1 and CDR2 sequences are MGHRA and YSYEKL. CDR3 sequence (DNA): TGCGCCAGCAGCCAGCGACAGGGAGTGAGCTCCTACGAGCAGTACTTC. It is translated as CASSQRQGVSSYEQYF.